These 10 T cell receptor beta chains came from one sample sequenced in a study of blood T cell repertoires in COVID-19. This table comes from immunoSEQ multiplex PCR, and its TCRdb copy is limited to in-frame clones, with some not included. The table lists more than 85,000 clones, about 85% of them singletons. Specimen: peripheral blood. The receptor source for this set is an older man with acute or convalescent COVID-19.

This chain joins TRBV25-1 and TRBJ1-1, with a weak D call TRBD1 (5 bases). V was shortened by 5 bases and J by 4 bases, with 11 bases between the two germline ends. The CDR3 has 13 amino acids. Per the germline V gene, CDR1 is MGHDK and CDR2 is SYGVNS. Written as DNA, the CDR3 is TGTGCCAGCAGTCATTCCGGGGGCACTGAAGCTTTCTTT. This gives the protein CASSHSGGTEAFF.

This clone has just a few counts. Additional DNA sequences in this sample encode the identical CDR3. The J gene is TRBJ1-1, the V gene TRBV18; 8 nucleotides match TRBD1. Germline lookup yields CDR1 KGHSH and CDR2 LQKENI. This CDR3 contains 14 residues. V shed 6 bases, J shed 0 bases, and the junction held 3 bases outside the gene matches. The CDR3 protein is CASSRTGMNTEAFF. Written as DNA, the CDR3 is TGTGCCAGCTCGCGGACAGGGATGAACACTGAAGCTTTCTTT.

The chain recombines TRBV11-3 with TRBJ2-7; D is unresolved. CDR3 length equals 14 residues. Trimming stripped 3 bases from V and 0 bases from J, with 9 bases between. The germline gives CDR1 SGHNT, CDR2 YENEEA. The DNA for the CDR3 is TGTGCCAGCAGCTTGGGCCCAGCCTCCTACGAGCAGTACTTC. Translating it yields CASSLGPASYEQYF.

This rearrangement joins TRBV18 to TRBJ2-1; 10 bases are a match to TRBD2. Germline V gene data show CDR1 as KGHSH and CDR2 as LQKENI. The CDR3 is made up of 14 amino acids. Trimming removed 3 bases from V and 7 bases from J; junction bases left unmatched: 3. CDR3 sequence reads: CASSPSGGINEQFF. DNA of the CDR3: TGTGCCAGCTCACCTAGCGGGGGGATAAATGAGCAGTTCTTC.

The chain couples TRBV19 to TRBJ2-3; TRBD2 agrees at 9 bases. Trimming at V came to 5 bases and at J to 3 bases, leaving 6 bases not matched to a gene. The length of the CDR3 is 15 residues. Per the germline V gene, CDR1 is LNHDA and CDR2 is SQIVND (reference sequence). The DNA of the CDR3 is TGTGCCAGTAGTTTAGCTAGCGGGGTAACAGATACGCAGTATTTT. It yields the protein CASSLASGVTDTQYF.

The rearrangement links TRBV12-3 or TRBV12-4 to TRBJ2-5; 7 bases line up with TRBD2. The CDR3 length is 13 residues. J gave up 7 bases and V 8 bases, and 10 bases lay outside the gene matches. CDR3 amino acids: CASGRGVRGTQYF. The CDR3 nucleotides are TGTGCCAGCGGCCGGGGGGTCCGGGGGACCCAGTACTTC.

The genes are TRBV6-1 and TRBJ1-5; TRBD1 might be the D (5 bases). The V gene's germline CDR1 is MNHNS and CDR2 SASEGT. The V and J ends lost 3 bases and 8 bases respectively, with 17 bases between them. This CDR3 contains 15 residues. The chain's CDR3 is CASSEVGQTREPQHF. The CDR3 DNA is TGTGCCAGCAGTGAGGTCGGGCAAACCAGGGAGCCCCAGCATTTT.

This chain connects TRBV11-2 to TRBJ2-3; 9 bases are shared with TRBD2. V was pared by 3 bases and J by 1 base, with 5 bases of the junction left unmatched. The CDR3 extends over 16 amino acids. Germline CDR1 reads SGHAT; CDR2 reads FQNNGV. CDR3 in DNA: TGTGCCAGCAGCTTTTTTAGCGGGGGAGGCACAGATACGCAGTATTTT. It is translated as CASSFFSGGGTDTQYF.

The V gene is TRBV3-1 (or the pseudogene TRBV3-2), the J gene TRBJ2-2; 7 positions match TRBD1. This CDR3 region has 15 residues. The J segment lost 1 base and the V segment lost 4 bases, leaving 3 bases of the junction unmatched. Germline CDR1 and CDR2: LGHDT and YNNKEL (reference sequence). The CDR3 DNA sequence: TGTGCCAGCAGCCCTTGGACAGGGAACACCGGGGAGCTGTTTTTT. As protein: CASSPWTGNTGELFF.

This chain connects TRBV7-2 to TRBJ2-2; the match to TRBD1 covers 8 bases. The CDR3 is made up of 15 amino acids. V lost 2 bases, J lost 4 bases, and 3 bases stayed unmatched. CDR1 SGHTA and CDR2 FQGNSA come from the germline V gene. Written as DNA, the CDR3 is TGTGCCAGCAGCTTACCCAGGGGGCGCACCGGGGAGCTGTTTTTT. The encoded protein is CASSLPRGRTGELFF.